This T cell receptor beta chain was captured by sequencing in a study of regulatory T cells. Points from the study as a whole: In CD3G-deficient patients, conventional CD4+ T cells were enriched for hydrophobic CDR3 residues at positions 6 and 7. Skewed V and J usage and few unique V-J pairs marked patient repertoires, most in Tregs.

Amplification used 52 TRBV primers and 13 TRBJ primers. TCRdb's copy holds only in-frame clones and misses some; the assay was immunoSEQ multiplex PCR. The repertoire holds approximately 40,000 clones, with 89% as singletons. Remarks on this clone: The antigen remains undetermined.

A couple of CD3G-deficient patients had more severe autoimmunity; all had some. Regulatory (CD25-high CD127-low) and conventional (CD25-low CD127-high) CD4+ T cells were sorted separately. Sample: conventional CD4+ T cells sorted from blood. The TCR was taken from a person aged 18-30 years with CD3G deficiency.

For the CDR3, the DNA is TGTGCCAGCTCCCGGAGCGGGCCTTACAATGAGCAGTTCTTC. It encodes CASSRSGPYNEQFF. The chain combines TRBV18 with TRBJ2-1; D is possibly TRBD2 (6 bases). Deletions cut 6 bases from V and 4 bases from J, with 13 bases between. The germline CDR1 and CDR2 sequences are KGHSH and LQKENI. The CDR3 contains 14 residues.